Only a few counts were recorded for the clone carrying this T cell receptor beta chain. Its antigen is not known. Documented time point: week 35, safety follow-up. Topical imiquimod was applied with each vaccine dose, which held 300 ug of mutant IDH1 20-mer peptide. Sequenced by immunoSEQ multiplex PCR; TCRdb stores in-frame clones only, minus some. The sample consists of tens of thousands of clones, under 90% of them appearing once. This entry is derived from a study of a mutant IDH1 vaccine in newly diagnosed glioma. Study context: First vaccine doses came 4-6 weeks after radiotherapy alone, or with temozolomide cycles. Earlier treatment was radiotherapy, temozolomide, or both, with most getting both.

Trimming removed 4 bases at V and 6 bases at J, with 9 bases between. The length of the CDR3 is 11 residues. The V gene's germline CDR1 is GTSNPN and CDR2 SVGIG (reference sequence). This sequence originates from a woman in her late teens or twenties with glioma. Sequencing was performed on PBMCs, taken from a glioma patient whose treatment included an IDH1 peptide vaccine. J is TRBJ1-1 and V is TRBV30; TRBD1 might be the D (6 bases). The CDR3 DNA follows: TGTGCCTGGATGAGGACAGCTGAAGCTTTCTTT. Protein: CAWMRTAEAFF.